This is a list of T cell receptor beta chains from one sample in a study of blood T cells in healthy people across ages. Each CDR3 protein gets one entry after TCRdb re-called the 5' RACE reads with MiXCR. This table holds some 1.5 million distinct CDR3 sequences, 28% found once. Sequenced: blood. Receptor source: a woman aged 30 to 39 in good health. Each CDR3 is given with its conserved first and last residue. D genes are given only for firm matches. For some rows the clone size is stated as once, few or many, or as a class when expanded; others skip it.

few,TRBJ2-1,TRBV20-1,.,CSAPGVALGDLYNEQFF,TGCAGTGCTCCGGGGGTAGCCTTGGGGGACCTCTACAATGAGCAGTTCTTC
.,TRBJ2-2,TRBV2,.,CASSRVLSNTGELFF,TGTGCCAGCTCCAGGGTTTTATCGAACACCGGGGAGCTGTTTTTT
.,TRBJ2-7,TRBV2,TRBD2,CASQGPRGGSFSSYEQYF,TGTGCCAGCCAGGGGCCGCGGGGGGGTAGTTTTAGCTCCTACGAGCAGTACTTC
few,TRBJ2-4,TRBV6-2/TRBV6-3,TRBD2,CASGFSGRTYNEQYF,TGTGCCAGCGGCTTTAGCGGGAGGACCTACAATGAGCAGTACTTC
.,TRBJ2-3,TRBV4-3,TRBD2,CASSQKALGTSGRRDTQYF,TGCGCCAGCAGCCAAAAAGCCCTAGGGACTAGCGGGAGGAGAGATACGCAGTATTTT
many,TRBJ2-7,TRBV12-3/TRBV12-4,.,CASRPTGFPYEQYF,TGTGCCAGCAGGCCAACAGGGTTCCCCTACGAGCAGTACTTC
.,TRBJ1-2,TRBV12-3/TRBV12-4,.,CASSFSRFDGYTF,TGTGCCAGCAGTTTTTCCCGGTTTGATGGCTACACCTTC
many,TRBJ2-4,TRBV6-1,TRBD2,CASQPGTSANIQYF,TGTGCCAGCCAGCCCGGGACTAGCGCAAACATTCAGTACTTC
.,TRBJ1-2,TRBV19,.,CASSTNGANYGYTF,TGTGCCAGTAGTACGAATGGGGCTAACTATGGCTACACCTTC
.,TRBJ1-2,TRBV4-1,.,CASSNRQANYGYTF,TGCGCCAGCAGCAATCGCCAGGCGAACTATGGCTACACCTTC
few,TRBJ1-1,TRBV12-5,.,CASAWGGTEAFF,TGTGCTAGTGCGTGGGGGGGCACTGAAGCTTTCTTT
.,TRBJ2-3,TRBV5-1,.,CASSLGGTSTGTQYF,TGCGCCAGCAGCTTGGGAGGAACTAGCACAGGTACGCAGTATTTT
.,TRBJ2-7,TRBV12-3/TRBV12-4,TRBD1,CASSFRTGGAHEQYF,TGTGCCAGCAGCTTTCGGACAGGGGGCGCCCACGAGCAGTACTTC
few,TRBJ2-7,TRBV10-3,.,CAISETGLDHERYF,TGTGCCATCAGTGAGACTGGGCTCGACCACGAGCGGTACTTC
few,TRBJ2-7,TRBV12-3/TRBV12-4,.,CASKPGRSYGQYF,TGTGCCAGCAAACCGGGACGGTCCTACGGGCAGTACTTC
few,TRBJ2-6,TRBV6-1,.,CASTWLAGISGDGANVLTF,TGTGCCAGCACCTGGCTCGCAGGGATCTCCGGGGATGGGGCCAACGTCCTGACTTTC
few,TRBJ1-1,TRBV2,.,CASKRDQGTEAFF,TGTGCCAGCAAGCGGGACCAGGGGACTGAAGCTTTCTTT